This paragraph reports one T cell receptor (beta chain). The sample originates from a study of blood T cell repertoires in COVID-19. On the study more broadly: PBMCs, B-cell-depleted T cells, or T cells provided the cDNA or gDNA that made up the material.

Study processing details: The assay estimated nucleated cells by amplifying reference gene primers. The method was immunoSEQ multiplex PCR; TCRdb's version includes in-frame clones alone and lacks a portion of them. The V and J calls and the clone size are those of that table, but D and trimming were determined from the DNA. The sample records about 250,000 clones, 88% being singletons. Germline values: CDR1 LGHNA, CDR2 YNFKEQ. This CDR3 has 19 amino acids. The junction had 8 bases not matched to a gene; V was cut back by 3 bases and J by 0 bases. The sequenced sample was PBMCs or T cells enriched from blood (not recorded which). The clonotype was recovered from a woman between 45 and 60 years old who had recovered from COVID-19. This chain joins TRBV4-2 and TRBJ2-3; 14 bases fit TRBD2. CDR3 bases: TGTGCCAGCAGCCATACGGGACTAGCGGGAGCCCGAAGCACAGATACGCAGTATTTT. Amino acid sequence: CASSHTGLAGARSTDTQYF.